This is a list of T cell receptor beta chains from one sample in a study of cytomegalovirus exposure and HLA in healthy donors. Profiling relied on immunoSEQ multiplex PCR, and the TCRdb table lists in-frame clones only, not all of them. The profile covers tens of thousands of clones, with around nine tenths appearing a single time and about 4.1% taken by the ten largest. The sample consisted of PBMCs. The receptors stem from a woman between 18 and 29 years old in good health and CMV-seropositive. CDR3s leave out the opening cysteine and the closing phenylalanine or tryptophan.

TRBJ2-7 TRBV27 ASSFLGQGDEQY
TRBJ1-1 TRBV4-2 ASSQVQIWNTEAF
TRBJ2-7 TRBV27 ASSWGVAYEQY
TRBJ2-7 TRBV11-1 ASSLYRESYEQY
TRBJ2-2 TRBV6-4 ASSEGPERGELF
TRBJ2-2 TRBV27 ASTLHPGLALTGELF
TRBJ2-1 TRBV14 ASRLPDSYNEQF
TRBJ2-3 TRBV4-2 ASSQAFSADTQY
TRBJ2-3 TRBV28 ASSLLAGVPDTQY
TRBJ1-2 TRBV2 ASSSNRGYGYT
TRBJ1-1 TRBV7-9 ASSFGSHTEAF
TRBJ2-2 TRBV27 ASSLSGATGELF
TRBJ2-5 TRBV10-3 AISELGLAESSRETQY
TRBJ1-1 TRBV18 ASSPLGQGSGLGTEAF
TRBJ2-1 TRBV11-2 ASSKDRGAYNEQF
TRBJ2-5 TRBV10-2 ASTLQEGRTQY
TRBJ2-3 TRBV11-3 ASSPTGFSDTQY
TRBJ2-1 TRBV2 ASNHPSSGTGDNEQF
TRBJ1-5 TRBV19 ASRTGGREQPQH
TRBJ1-1 TRBV10-1 ASSPTGVTEAF
TRBJ1-1 TRBV5-6 ASSPRQGARTEAF
TRBJ2-1 TRBV9 ASSTGTSGNEQF
TRBJ2-7 TRBV5-4 ASSSESSGAQY
TRBJ2-7 TRBV10-2 ASSERLSSGGHEQY
TRBJ2-5 TRBV7-9 ASISLLGSGQETQY
TRBJ1-1 TRBV12-2 ASRLDSSIREENRLEAF
TRBJ2-3 TRBV7-6 ASSLEDSSLTQY
TRBJ2-7 TRBV27 ATQPRLAGGQEQY
TRBJ1-3 TRBV19 ASSINGHSGNTIY